Below, 19 T cell receptor beta chains from the same sample are listed, as sequenced in a study of identical twins. From the 5' RACE reads, TCRdb called clonotypes with MiXCR, one entry per CDR3 protein. The data contain around 230,000 distinct CDR3 sequences, 5% to 7% of them seen just once; the ten biggest clones take up roughly 15%. The data also belong to a second study, concerning T cells expressing NK-cell markers.

Sequenced input: CD8+ T cells sorted from blood. The receptors shown here come from a young woman in good health.

The CDR3 region has the DNA TGTGCCAGCAGTTTACTTAGGGACTTAAGCTCCTACGAGCAGTACTTC. Its translation: CASSLLRDLSSYEQYF. The chain employs TRBV2 and TRBJ2-7; tentative D call: TRBD2 (6 bases). The ends were cut back, 5 bases at V and 0 bases at J, with 17 bases in the middle. CDR1 is SNHLY and CDR2 is FYNNEI in the germline V gene. The CDR3 extends over 16 amino acids.

The V call is TRBV4-3, the J call TRBJ2-6; D is perhaps TRBD1 (5 bases). There are 16 residues in the CDR3. Trimming pared 3 bases from V and 2 bases from J, leaving 11 bases between. Germline V CDR1 and CDR2: LGHNA, YSLEER. For the CDR3, the DNA is TGCGCCAGCAGCCAGTCCAGGGCCACTGGGGCCAACGTCCTGACTTTC. It translates to CASSQSRATGANVLTF.

This clonotype has more than one count but fewer than ten. V usage is TRBV2 and J usage is TRBJ2-1; 7 positions agree with TRBD2. The CDR3 is made up of 13 amino acids. With 7 bases clipped from V and 5 bases from J, the junction kept 5 bases outside the gene matches. Germline V gene sequence: CDR1 SNHLY, CDR2 FYNNEI. The CDR3, as DNA: TGTGCCAGCAACGGGGGAGGGGACAATGAGCAGTTCTTC. Its protein product is CASNGGGDNEQFF. Full variable domain (remainder filled in from reference TRBV2 and TRBJ2-1): EPEVTQTPSHQVTQMGQEVILRCVPISNHLYFYWYRQILGQKVEFLVSFYNNEISEKSEIFDDQFSVERPDGSNFTLKIRSTKLEDSAMYFCASNGGGDNEQFFGPGTRLTVL.

This clonotype came up a few times. V is TRBV12-3 or TRBV12-4 and J is TRBJ2-5; unclear D gene. The CDR3 runs 14 residues. Trimming pared 3 bases from V and 5 bases from J, leaving 13 bases between. The DNA for the CDR3 is TGTGCCAGCAGTTTCGGTTCCCGTATGGAGACCCAGTACTTC. Its protein is CASSFGSRMETQYF.

This clonotype was detected many times. The chain's CDR3 is CASSPRGWYNEQFF. In DNA, the CDR3 is TGTGCCAGCAGTCCCCGAGGCTGGTACAATGAGCAGTTCTTC. The chain recombines TRBV12-3 or TRBV12-4 with TRBJ2-1; D gene unclear. The CDR3 runs 14 residues. Trimming removed 5 bases at V and 4 bases at J, with 12 bases between.

This clonotype has more than one count but fewer than ten. The J gene is TRBJ2-1, the V gene TRBV14; tentatively, D is TRBD2 (5 bases). The CDR3 sequence is 16 residues long. In germline, CDR1 is SGHDN, CDR2 FVKESK. Trimming stripped 4 bases from V and 4 bases from J, with 17 bases between. This CDR3 is CASSLGVAGPYNEQFF. CDR3 DNA sequence: TGTGCCAGCAGCCTCGGGGTTGCGGGCCCTTACAATGAGCAGTTCTTC.

This clonotype was recorded a few times. This chain joins TRBV27 and TRBJ2-1; D is uncertain. CDR3 length equals 13 residues. The V end was cut by 7 bases, the J end by 9 bases, with 16 bases between. Germline V gives CDR1 MNHEY, CDR2 SMNVEV (reference sequence). This CDR3 is CASIPSSRREQFF. The CDR3 region has the DNA TGTGCCAGCATCCCCAGCTCCCGTCGTGAGCAGTTCTTC.

This clonotype has more than one count but fewer than ten. This sequence joins TRBV6-5 and TRBJ1-1; D is possibly TRBD1 (5 bases). Between the trimmed V and J ends, which lost 2 bases and 5 bases, there was a span of 18 bases. The CDR3 totals 16 residues. Per the germline V gene, CDR1 is MNHEY and CDR2 is SVGAGI. This chain's CDR3 is CASSYQPLAGPTEAFF. The CDR3 region has the DNA TGTGCCAGCAGTTACCAACCCCTGGCAGGGCCAACTGAAGCTTTCTTT.

The chain has TRBV2 and TRBJ1-1; the D is unclear. The CDR3 runs 14 residues. Looked up from germline, CDR1 is SNHLY and CDR2 is FYNNEI. Trimming shortened V by 6 bases and J by 2 bases, and 13 bases separated the two germline ends. The CDR3 region has the DNA TGTGCCAGCAGCCGCGGTCAGGATAACACTGAAGCTTTCTTT. Translating gives CASSRGQDNTEAFF.

The sample holds many counts of this clonotype. J is TRBJ2-6 and V is TRBV9; D ambiguous. The CDR3 extends over 14 amino acids. Between the trimmed V and J ends, which lost 7 bases and 0 bases, there was a span of 8 bases. The V gene's germline CDR1 is SGDLS and CDR2 YYNGEE. In DNA form, the CDR3 reads TGTGCCAGCCGAGGAAGCTCTGGGGCCAACGTCCTGACTTTC. Protein product: CASRGSSGANVLTF. The whole variable domain, remainder taken from reference TRBV9 and TRBJ2-6, is DSGVTQTPKHLITATGQRVTLRCSPRSGDLSVYWYQQSLDQGLQFLIQYYNGEERAKGNILERFSAQQFPDLHSELNLSSLELGDSALYFCASRGSSGANVLTFGAGSRLTVL.

In its sample, this clonotype was seen a few times. CDR3 DNA: TGCGCCAGCAGCCAAACAAGGACAGATAATCAGCCCCAGCATTTT. This translates into CASSQTRTDNQPQHF. This sequence joins TRBV4-3 and TRBJ1-5; a weak D match, TRBD1 (6 bases). This CDR3 spans 15 amino acids. The V end lost 2 bases, the J end lost 4 bases, and 12 bases lay between the germline ends. Germline V gene sequence: CDR1 LGHNA, CDR2 YSLEER.

This clonotype was counted a few times. The V and J genes are TRBV11-2 and TRBJ2-5; the D gene is possibly TRBD1 (5 bases). V shed 4 bases and J shed 2 bases, with 17 bases lying between them. Germline V gives CDR1 SGHAT, CDR2 FQNNGV. CDR3 length: 16 amino acids. The CDR3 DNA reads TGTGCCAGCAGCTCCCTCACTGGGGCTGGACAAGAGACCCAGTACTTC. Its translation is CASSSLTGAGQETQYF.

The gene calls are TRBV6-2 or TRBV6-3 and TRBJ2-6, with D unresolved. The V end lost 1 base, the J end lost 1 base, and 5 bases lay between the germline ends. The CDR3 totals 15 residues. The germline CDR1 and CDR2 sequences are MNHEY and SVGEGT. This CDR3 reads CASSYWPSGANVLTF. In nucleotides, the CDR3 is TGTGCCAGCAGTTACTGGCCATCTGGGGCCAACGTCCTGACTTTC.

The chain recombines TRBV9 with TRBJ2-1; TRBD2 matches at 8 bases. V lost 6 bases and J lost 5; bases outside the gene matches: 10. This CDR3 has 15 residues. Germline assignment: CDR1 SGDLS and CDR2 YYNGEE. CDR3: CASNAGLAGNNEQFF. CDR3 coding DNA: TGTGCCAGCAACGCGGGGCTAGCGGGCAACAATGAGCAGTTCTTC. The full variable domain, its missing parts supplied by reference TRBV9 and TRBJ2-1, is DSGVTQTPKHLITATGQRVTLRCSPRSGDLSVYWYQQSLDQGLQFLIQYYNGEERAKGNILERFSAQQFPDLHSELNLSSLELGDSALYFCASNAGLAGNNEQFFGPGTRLTVL.

This clonotype was detected a few times. This chain uses TRBV3-1 with TRBJ2-7; unclear D gene. CDR1 is LGHDT, CDR2 YNNKEL, per germline (reference sequence). The V end was cut by 4 bases, the J end by 1 base, with 8 bases between. The length of the CDR3 is 13 residues. As DNA, the CDR3 is TGTGCCAGCAGCCCTCTCGTATCCTACGAGCAGTACTTC. This encodes CASSPLVSYEQYF.

This clonotype occurred many times. V usage is TRBV5-1 and J usage is TRBJ1-1; D is ambiguous. The CDR3 loop spans 13 amino acids. Germline lookup yields CDR1 SGHRS and CDR2 YFSETQ. V lost 4 bases to trimming and J lost 5 bases, with 12 bases between them. The CDR3 nucleotides are TGCGCCAGCAGCCCCGAGGGAAGTACTGAAGCTTTCTTT. Protein: CASSPEGSTEAFF.

This clonotype was counted at least ten times. CDR3 residues: CASSLGHNYGYTF. In DNA form, the CDR3 reads TGTGCCAGCAGTTTAGGACATAACTATGGCTACACCTTC. The gene calls are TRBV27 and TRBJ1-2; D possibly corresponds to TRBD1 (5 bases). Germline CDR1 and CDR2: MNHEY and SMNVEV (reference sequence). V was trimmed by 2 bases and J by 1 base, leaving 5 bases between them. CDR3 size: 13 residues.

This clonotype was seen more than once but under ten times. J is TRBJ2-4 and V is TRBV2; D not resolved. The CDR3 is made up of 11 amino acids. With 10 bases removed from V and 5 bases from J, the gap between germline ends came to 9 bases. Germline V gene data show CDR1 as SNHLY and CDR2 as FYNNEI. The CDR3 loop is CATLGENIQYF. The DNA of the CDR3 is TGTGCCACTCTTGGGGAAAACATTCAGTACTTC.

The chain couples TRBV20-1 to TRBJ2-1, with D uncertain. CDR3 length equals 10 residues. CDR1 and CDR2 (germline): DFQATT, SNEGSKA (reference sequence). V was cut by 3 bases and J by 9 bases, with 6 bases left in between. The CDR3, as DNA: TGCAGTGCTAGGTCGAGTGAGCAGTTCTTC. This translates into CSARSSEQFF.